The 17 T cell receptor beta chains presented below share a single source sample, sequenced in a study of long-term antiretroviral therapy in people with HIV. An immunoSEQ assay, version v3.0, was performed at survey level. Generated by immunoSEQ multiplex PCR, the TCRdb table keeps only in-frame clones and is missing some. Among over 20,000 clones listed, around four fifths were seen once. Sequencing was performed on unsorted PBMCs, taken 1.6 years after starting antiretroviral therapy. These receptors all stem from a man aged 35 to 55 with HIV.

In this sample, this clone turned up once. V and J are TRBV11-2 and TRBJ2-3; possibly TRBD2 for D (5 bases). Germline V gene sequence: CDR1 SGHAT, CDR2 FQNNGV. Trimming took 1 base from V and 8 from J, leaving 16 bases between them. The length of the CDR3 is 15 residues. The CDR3 is CASSLGRVPSGTQYF. CDR3 coding DNA: TGTGCCAGCAGCTTAGGGCGGGTGCCGTCGGGTACGCAGTATTTT.

V gene TRBV7-3 combines with J gene TRBJ2-3; no reliable D call. Germline V gives CDR1 SGHTA, CDR2 FQGTGA. The CDR3 spans 15 residues. The V end was cut by 0 bases, the J end by 4 bases, with 11 bases between. The chain's CDR3 is CASSLTGSYSDTQYF. The CDR3 nucleotides read TGTGCCAGCAGCTTAACGGGCAGCTATTCAGATACGCAGTATTTT.

The V gene is TRBV13, the J gene TRBJ2-3, with D uncertain. In germline, CDR1 is PRHDT, CDR2 FYEKMQ (reference sequence). CDR3 length: 15 residues. V lost 2 bases and J 4 bases, leaving 13 bases between the germline ends. The CDR3 bases are TGTGCCAGCAGCTTAATCGGTCAATACTCAGATACGCAGTATTTT. It yields the protein CASSLIGQYSDTQYF.

This chain links TRBV7-9 with TRBJ2-7; D possibly corresponds to TRBD2 (6 bases). The ends were cut back, 0 bases at V and 6 bases at J, with 15 bases in the middle. Germline CDR1 SEHNR, CDR2 FQNEAQ (reference sequence). The CDR3 length is 15 residues. For the CDR3, the DNA is TGTGCCAGCAGCTTAGCGTTTAGCGGCCGAAGCGAGCAGTACTTC. Protein product: CASSLAFSGRSEQYF.

J is TRBJ2-1 and V is TRBV11-2, with 12 bases that match TRBD2. Germline lookup yields CDR1 SGHAT and CDR2 FQNNGV. V dropped 5 bases and J dropped 0; count of bases not matched to a gene: 8. The CDR3 length is 18 residues. The CDR3 bases are TGTGCCAGCAGCCGGACTAGCGGGGCCCTAGTCTCCTACAATGAGCAGTTCTTC. This codes for CASSRTSGALVSYNEQFF. Complete variable domain (other parts from reference TRBV11-2 and TRBJ2-1): EAGVAQSPRYKIIEKRQSVAFWCNPISGHATLYWYQQILGQGPKLLIQFQNNGVVDDSQLPKDRFSAERLKGVDSTLKIQPAKLEDSAVYLCASSRTSGALVSYNEQFFGPGTRLTVL.

The rearrangement uses TRBV29-1 and TRBJ1-1; TRBD1 is a possible D gene (6 bases). CDR3 length: 13 amino acids. V dropped 7 bases and J dropped 7 bases, with 19 bases sitting between them. In germline, CDR1 is SQVTM, CDR2 ANQGSEA. The CDR3 DNA is TGCAGCGCTTCACAGGGAATTGGGGATGAAGCTTTCTTT. Protein product: CSASQGIGDEAFF.

This clone showed up just a few times. The gene calls are TRBV11-1 and TRBJ2-7; 8 nucleotides match TRBD1. Germline V gene data show CDR1 as SGHAT and CDR2 as FQDESV (reference sequence). V lost 2 bases to trimming and J lost 6 bases; unmatched junction nucleotides: 9. This CDR3 contains 15 residues. As DNA, the CDR3 is TGTGCCAGCAGCTTAAGCACAGGGGGTGTTGGCGAGCAGTACTTC. Amino acid sequence: CASSLSTGGVGEQYF.

The chain uses TRBV6-5 and TRBJ1-1, with D possibly being TRBD1 (5 bases). This CDR3 comprises 12 residues. Germline V gene sequence: CDR1 MNHEY, CDR2 SVGAGI. The V gene lost 4 bases and the J gene lost 4 bases, with 7 bases spanning the gap. The CDR3 region is CASSWRGTEAFF. CDR3 bases: TGTGCCAGCAGTTGGAGGGGCACTGAAGCTTTCTTT.

This chain connects TRBV4-1 to TRBJ2-7; 7 nucleotides align to TRBD1. Trimming at V came to 2 bases and at J to 0 bases, leaving 1 base not matched to a gene. The CDR3 has 14 amino acids. Germline CDR1 is MGHRA and CDR2 is YSYEKL. Here the CDR3 DNA reads TGCGCCAGCAGCCAAAACAGGGGCTCCTACGAGCAGTACTTC. It yields the protein CASSQNRGSYEQYF.

Only a few counts were recorded for this clone. An end of the junction does not agree with germline; a read error may underlie this. The chain's CDR3 is CASSSTGALNHGYTF. The DNA of the CDR3 is TGTGCCAGCAGCTCAACAGGGGCTCTTAACCATGGCTACACCTTC. This sequence joins TRBV7-9 and TRBJ1-2; 7 bases agree with TRBD1. The CDR3 extends over 15 amino acids. CDR1 SEHNR and CDR2 FQNEAQ come from the germline V gene (reference sequence).

This chain uses TRBV5-1 with TRBJ2-7; 10 nucleotides agree with TRBD1. The CDR3 has 15 amino acids. Trimming cost V 0 bases and J 2 bases; bases outside gene matches: 2. Germline CDR1 SGHRS, CDR2 YFSETQ. The CDR3 sequence: CASSLGTGGTYEQYF. DNA of the CDR3: TGCGCCAGCAGCTTGGGGACAGGGGGTACCTACGAGCAGTACTTC. The variable domain in full, completed from reference TRBV5-1 and TRBJ2-7, reads KAGVTQTPRYLIKTRGQQVTLSCSPISGHRSVSWYQQTPGQGLQFLFEYFSETQRNKGNFPGRFSGRQFSNSRSEMNVSTLELGDSALYLCASSLGTGGTYEQYFGPGTRLTVT.

The chain carries TRBV14 and TRBJ2-1; TRBD1 aligns across 9 bases. The CDR3 is 18 amino acids. From germline, CDR1 is SGHDN and CDR2 FVKESK. V gave up 4 bases and J gave up 1 base; unmatched junction bases: 11. CDR3 nucleotide sequence: TGTGCCAGCAGCCGGGGACAGGGAGGGCAGCGATCCTACAATGAGCAGTTCTTC. Amino acids: CASSRGQGGQRSYNEQFF.

This sequence joins TRBV10-3 and TRBJ2-7, with 7 bases lining up with TRBD1. The V and J ends lost 6 bases and 5 bases, in that order; junction bases with no gene match: 7. The CDR3 consists of 13 residues. Germline CDR1 ENHRY, CDR2 SYGVKD. The CDR3 sequence: CAIRWTGGHEQYF. The DNA for the CDR3 is TGTGCCATCAGATGGACAGGCGGACACGAGCAGTACTTC.

The CDR3 is CASKRQLSTDTQYF. The CDR3 coding sequence is TGTGCCAGCAAACGACAGCTTAGCACAGATACGCAGTATTTT. The chain recombines TRBV28 with TRBJ2-3; TRBD1 might be the D (5 bases). CDR1 is MDHEN, CDR2 SYDVKM, per germline. V lost 7 bases and J lost 0, with 11 bases in between. There are 14 residues in the CDR3. The variable domain in full, completed from reference TRBV28 and TRBJ2-3, reads DVKVTQSSRYLVKRTGEKVFLECVQDMDHENMFWYRQDPGLGLRLIYFSYDVKMKEKGDIPEGYSVSREKKERFSLILESASTNQTSMYLCASKRQLSTDTQYFGPGTRLTVL.

V is TRBV19 and J is TRBJ2-1; 8 positions match TRBD2. Germline V CDR1 and CDR2: LNHDA, SQIVND (reference sequence). The CDR3 is 15 amino acids. V was pared by 3 bases and J by 8 bases, with 9 bases of the junction left unmatched. Written as DNA, the CDR3 is TGTGCCAGTAGTATGGAGACTAGCGAGCGGGATGAGCAGTTCTTC. Protein sequence: CASSMETSERDEQFF.

The rearrangement joins TRBV7-8 to TRBJ2-3; TRBD2 agrees at 9 bases. There are 16 residues in the CDR3. The J segment lost 5 bases and the V segment lost 5 bases, leaving 11 bases of the junction unmatched. Germline CDR1 is SGHVS and CDR2 is FQNEAQ. The CDR3 protein is CASSRGSSGVRDTQYF. DNA of the CDR3: TGTGCCAGCAGCCGTGGGTCTAGCGGGGTACGAGATACGCAGTATTTT.

The chain recombines TRBV30 with TRBJ1-2; D may be TRBD1 (6 bases). This CDR3 has 13 amino acids. Germline lookup yields CDR1 GTSNPN and CDR2 SVGIG (reference sequence). Trimming removed 1 base from V and 3 bases from J, with 9 bases in between. The CDR3 loop is CAWSDGQHYGYTF. The CDR3 DNA sequence: TGTGCCTGGAGTGACGGACAGCACTATGGCTACACCTTC.